These 3 T cell receptor beta chains came from one sample sequenced in a study of T cells in Graves' hyperthyroidism and ophthalmopathy. The TCR beta CDR3 regions underwent amplification using RNA transcripts as the source. A first-round RT-PCR of the TCR CDR3 used the HTBI primer set. TCRdb processed the multiplex PCR reads anew with MiXCR; each CDR3 protein has one entry. Of about 290,000 distinct CDR3 sequences listed, about a sixth were seen once; the top ten hold around 57%. Sequenced sample: blood. The receptor set was obtained from a woman aged 55-70 years with Graves' ophthalmopathy.

J is TRBJ2-7 and V is TRBV18; 11 bases map to TRBD1. The CDR3 extends over 16 amino acids. Per the germline V gene, CDR1 is KGHSH and CDR2 is LQKENI. Trimming took 3 bases from V and 3 from J; bases not matched to a gene: 7. CDR3 nucleotide sequence: TGTGCCAGCTCACCCAATTCCGGGACAGGGGGCTACGAGCAGTACTTC. It is translated as CASSPNSGTGGYEQYF. Based on the CDR3 plus reference TRBV18 and TRBJ2-7, the full variable domain is NAGVMQNPRHLVRRRGQEARLRCSPMKGHSHVYWYRQLPEEGLKFMVYLQKENIIDESGMPKERFSAEFPKEGPSILRIQQVVRGDSAAYFCASSPNSGTGGYEQYFGPGTRLTVT.

This clonotype was detected many times. The chain uses TRBV20-1 and TRBJ2-3, with 7 bases identical to TRBD1. This CDR3 contains 12 residues. Germline loops: CDR1 DFQATT, CDR2 SNEGSKA (reference sequence). The J segment lost 6 bases and the V segment lost 4 bases, leaving 4 bases of the junction unmatched. Here the CDR3 reads CSAIRDSDTQYF. As DNA, the CDR3 is TGCAGTGCTATACGGGACAGCGATACGCAGTATTTT.

In the case of this clonotype: Possible read error: a much larger clone is one base away. The CDR3 bases are TGTGCCACCAGCAGAGATACCGGGGTCTCCTACAATGAGCGGTTCTTC. This sequence encodes CATSRDTGVSYNERFF. The chain combines TRBV15 with TRBJ2-1, with a tentative D call TRBD2 (5 bases). CDR1 is LNHNV and CDR2 is YYDKDF in the germline V gene (reference sequence). This CDR3 spans 16 amino acids.